This T cell receptor beta chain was found in a study of response to subunit inactivated influenza vaccine. Overall study results and limits: It was the authors' suggestion that each seasonal influenza vaccination recruits few new T cells.

TCRdb recomputed calls from the RT-PCR reads with MiXCR, one row per CDR3 protein. This table holds approximately 250,000 distinct CDR3 sequences, more than 10% found once. This clonotype appeared many times. The target antigen is unknown. This CDR3 region has 16 residues. Germline values: CDR1 SGHRS, CDR2 YFSETQ. V dropped 4 bases and J dropped 0; count of bases not matched to a gene: 8. The rearrangement joins TRBV5-1 to TRBJ2-3, with 7 nucleotides matching TRBD2. Source: non-naive T cells sorted from PBMCs, taken less than 15 days before vaccination. This sequence was found in a man between 45 and 60 years old who received an inactivated influenza vaccine. CDR3 bases: TGCGCCAGCAGCACCGGACCCGGGGGGAGCACAGATACGCAGTATTTT. Residues: CASSTGPGGSTDTQYF.